A single sample gave rise to the 28 T cell receptor beta chains below, sequenced in a study of T cell repertoires in cytomegalovirus infection. TCRdb processed the reads anew with MiXCR; each CDR3 protein has one entry. The data show roughly 500,000 distinct CDR3 sequences, with 30% to 40% seen just once and roughly a sixth held by the top ten. The antigens of these receptors remain unknown. The material sequenced was cultured PBMCs, taken from culture after CMV antigen stimulation. These receptors all come from a human donor in good health (CMV status not recorded). Some clones in this sample may be carry-over from other donors' samples.

This clonotype was observed a few times. This chain connects TRBV19 to TRBJ1-1; TRBD1 is a possible D gene (6 bases). V was clipped by 6 bases and J by 1 base, with 12 bases between them. The CDR3 spans 14 residues. The germline V gene encodes CDR1 LNHDA and CDR2 SQIVND (reference sequence). CDR3 sequence: CASRVTGPNTEAFF. The CDR3 bases are TGTGCCAGTAGAGTGACAGGCCCGAACACTGAAGCTTTCTTT.

This clonotype was counted at least ten times. The J gene is TRBJ2-5, the V gene TRBV7-8, with 12 bases that match TRBD2. The CDR3 has 14 residues. Germline values: CDR1 SGHVS, CDR2 FQNEAQ. The J segment lost 4 bases and the V segment lost 5 bases, leaving 2 bases of the junction unmatched. Here the CDR3 DNA reads TGTGCCAGCAGCACGGGACTAGCGGGAGAGACCCAGTACTTC. It specifies CASSTGLAGETQYF.

There are a few counts of this clonotype. The V gene is TRBV10-3, the J gene TRBJ2-2; TRBD2 matches at 9 bases. CDR1 is ENHRY, CDR2 SYGVKD, per germline. J gave up 7 bases and V 8 bases, and 5 bases lay outside the gene matches. CDR3 size: 13 residues. The CDR3 sequence is CAIGSGSHGELFF. DNA of the CDR3: TGTGCCATCGGTAGCGGGAGTCACGGGGAGCTGTTTTTT.

This clonotype was seen many times. V and J are TRBV7-2 and TRBJ2-3; 11 bases map to TRBD2. Germline V gives CDR1 SGHTA, CDR2 FQGNSA. The CDR3 spans 18 residues. Trimming at V came to 1 base and at J to 0 bases, leaving 6 bases not matched to a gene. Written as DNA, the CDR3 is TGTGCCAGCAGCTTAGGCCTAGCGGGAGGATCTAGCACAGATACGCAGTATTTT. Amino acid sequence: CASSLGLAGGSSTDTQYF.

The chain combines TRBV7-6 with TRBJ2-7; 7 positions match TRBD2. Germline V gene data show CDR1 as SGHVS and CDR2 as FNYEAQ. J was trimmed by 5 bases and V by 0 bases; bases with no gene match: 7. The CDR3 totals 15 residues. DNA for the CDR3: TGTGCCAGCAGCTTAGCGCCGACTAGCATAGACGAGCAGTACTTC. This sequence encodes CASSLAPTSIDEQYF.

This chain uses TRBV28 with TRBJ1-4; no firm D call. V was pared by 6 bases and J by 7 bases, with 12 bases between. There are 13 residues in the CDR3. Germline V lookup: CDR1 MDHEN, CDR2 SYDVKM. The CDR3 DNA reads TGTGCCAGCAGCACTGGAGTGGCTGAAAAACTGTTTTTT. It codes for CASSTGVAEKLFF.

With respect to this clonotype: This likely comes from a read error, as the CDR3 has no conserved phenylalanine or tryptophan at its end. It is unclear where the CDR3 begins or ends on the DNA, so no DNA is shown, and the CDR3 is as TCRdb lists it. The rearrangement joins TRBV12-3 or TRBV12-4 to TRBJ1-4; the table calls TRBD1, which could not be checked here. Counting both end residues, the CDR3 totals 14 amino acids. The CDR3 here is CASRNSGQGAAGPL.

This clonotype has a single count. The chain carries TRBV11-3 and TRBJ2-1; 10 bases align to TRBD2. The CDR3 has 15 amino acids. Germline values: CDR1 SGHNT, CDR2 YENEEA. Trimming cost V 4 bases and J 6 bases; bases outside gene matches: 6. Here the CDR3 reads CASSSETSGPNEQFF. In nucleotides, the CDR3 is TGTGCCAGCAGCTCCGAGACTAGCGGGCCCAATGAGCAGTTCTTC. Filled out from reference TRBV11-3 and TRBJ2-1, the complete variable domain reads EAGVVQSPRYKIIEKKQPVAFWCNPISGHNTLYWYLQNLGQGPELLIRYENEEAVDDSQLPKDRFSAERLKGVDSTLKIQPAELGDSAVYLCASSSETSGPNEQFFGPGTRLTVL.

In its sample, this clonotype was seen a few times. The rearrangement joins TRBV7-2 to TRBJ1-2, with TRBD1 as a possible D gene (5 bases). The germline V gene has CDR1 SGHTA and CDR2 FQGNSA. The V end lost 5 bases, the J end lost 5 bases, and 18 bases lay between the germline ends. The CDR3 loop spans 15 amino acids. In DNA form, the CDR3 reads TGTGCCAGCAGCCCCACGGGGGGGTATCGGTATGGCTACACCTTC. Translation gives CASSPTGGYRYGYTF. The full variable domain, completed using reference TRBV7-2 and TRBJ1-2, is GAGVSQSPSNKVTEKGKDVELRCDPISGHTALYWYRQSLGQGLEFLIYFQGNSAPDKSGLPSDRFSAERTGGSVSTLTIQRTQQEDSAVYLCASSPTGGYRYGYTFGSGTRLTVV.

This chain uses TRBV28 with TRBJ2-7; TRBD1 agrees at 9 bases. The CDR3 has 14 residues. The V and J ends lost 5 bases and 7 bases, in that order; junction bases with no gene match: 9. Germline values: CDR1 MDHEN, CDR2 SYDVKM. CDR3 loop: CASSRTGGTGEQYF. In nucleotides, the CDR3 is TGTGCCAGCAGTCGCACAGGGGGCACGGGGGAGCAGTACTTC.

This chain links TRBV5-6 with TRBJ1-2; D is perhaps TRBD1 (5 bases). The V end was cut by 3 bases, the J end by 7 bases, with 10 bases between. Germline V lookup: CDR1 SGHDT, CDR2 YYEEEE. This CDR3 is built from 12 residues. This CDR3 is CASSSLGVGYTF. The CDR3 bases are TGTGCCAGCAGCTCGTTAGGGGTTGGCTACACCTTC. Using reference TRBV5-6 and TRBJ1-2 for the parts outside the CDR3, the full variable domain is DAGVTQSPTHLIKTRGQQVTLRCSPKSGHDTVSWYQQALGQGPQFIFQYYEEEERQRGNFPDRFSGHQFPNYSSELNVNALLLGDSALYLCASSSLGVGYTFGSGTRLTVV.

This sequence joins TRBV12-3 or TRBV12-4 and TRBJ2-1; 11 bases match TRBD2. There are 15 residues in the CDR3. V trimming: 5 bases; J trimming: 4 bases; junction bases outside the gene matches: 4. The CDR3 is CASSPSGGTYNEQFF. CDR3 bases: TGTGCCAGCAGTCCTAGCGGGGGGACTTACAATGAGCAGTTCTTC.

CDR3 residues: CASSWDHTGEYGYTF. CDR3 nucleotide sequence: TGTGCCAGCAGCTGGGACCACACAGGGGAATATGGCTACACCTTC. This chain connects TRBV28 to TRBJ1-2; 7 bases line up with TRBD1. Per the germline V gene, CDR1 is MDHEN and CDR2 is SYDVKM. Germline trimming cut 6 bases from V and 5 bases from J; bases unmatched to any gene: 12. This CDR3 is built from 15 residues.

The genes are TRBV20-1 and TRBJ2-1, with 11 bases lining up with TRBD2. The germline gives CDR1 DFQATT, CDR2 SNEGSKA (reference sequence). The CDR3 covers 15 residues. The J segment lost 4 bases and the V segment lost 4 bases, leaving 6 bases of the junction unmatched. Here the CDR3 DNA reads TGCAGTGCTACCCCACTAGCGGGAGTATACAATGAGCAGTTCTTC. It translates to CSATPLAGVYNEQFF.

The V and J genes are TRBV7-9 and TRBJ1-3, with D perhaps TRBD1 (5 bases). Trimming took 7 bases from V and 2 from J, leaving 6 bases between them. This CDR3 has 12 amino acids. Germline values: CDR1 SEHNR, CDR2 FQNEAQ (reference sequence). The CDR3 DNA reads TGTGCCAGCATGGGGGCTGGAAACACCATATATTTT. This sequence encodes CASMGAGNTIYF.

The rearrangement joins TRBV7-9 to TRBJ1-2; D is unresolved. This CDR3 is 14 amino acids long. The V gene's germline CDR1 is SEHNR and CDR2 FQNEAQ (reference sequence). The V and J ends lost 1 base and 5 bases respectively, with 11 bases between them. CDR3 sequence reads: CASSLEAVGYGYTF. The CDR3 DNA reads TGTGCCAGCAGCTTAGAGGCCGTTGGGTATGGCTACACCTTC.

V is TRBV12-3 or TRBV12-4 and J is TRBJ2-7, with D perhaps matching TRBD2 (6 bases). V lost 3 bases to trimming and J lost 6 bases, with 12 bases between them. CDR3 size: 13 residues. CDR3 sequence (DNA): TGTGCCAGCAGTTTTGTCGGGGGAAGCGAGCAGTACTTC. Translated, it gives CASSFVGGSEQYF.

This clonotype was counted between two and nine times. The rearrangement uses TRBV7-9 and TRBJ2-7; D remains unclear. With 1 base removed from V and 0 bases from J, the gap between germline ends came to 10 bases. The CDR3 spans 15 residues. CDR1 and CDR2 from the germline V gene are SEHNR and FQNEAQ (reference sequence). The DNA of the CDR3 is TGTGCCAGCAGCTTAGTTGGGTACAGCTCCTACGAGCAGTACGTC. Its protein is CASSLVGYSSYEQYV.

As to this clonotype: At one of its ends the junction is not consistent with the germline gene, which may arise from a read error. The V gene is TRBV24-1, the J gene TRBJ1-4; D remains ambiguous. The germline gives CDR1 KGHDR, CDR2 SFDVKD. This CDR3 spans 16 amino acids. CDR3 DNA: TGTGCCACCAGTGAATCGGGCCGCGCCTCAAATGAAAAACTGTCTTTT. This gives the protein CATSESGRASNEKLSF.

The chain uses TRBV19 and TRBJ2-1; either TRBD1 or TRBD2 may supply D (6 bases each). V was shortened by 8 bases and J by 9 bases, with 20 bases between the two germline ends. Germline CDR1 reads LNHDA; CDR2 reads SQIVND (reference sequence). The CDR3 consists of 14 residues. The CDR3 DNA sequence: TGTGCCAGTGGCTTTAGCGGAGGGGGACGTGAGCAGTTCTTC. It is translated as CASGFSGGGREQFF.

This clonotype came up a few times. The chain uses TRBV5-5 and TRBJ2-5; maybe TRBD2 (6 bases). This CDR3 is built from 15 residues. Trimming took off 2 bases at V and 2 bases at J, with 13 bases between the two ends. CDR1 is SGHKS, CDR2 YYEKEE, per germline (reference sequence). The CDR3: CASSFGTLGQETQYF. CDR3 DNA sequence: TGTGCCAGCAGCTTCGGGACTCTGGGGCAAGAGACCCAGTACTTC.

In this sample, this clonotype turned up a few times. The chain combines TRBV7-9 with TRBJ2-1; 10 nucleotides match TRBD2. The CDR3 has 16 amino acids. V trimming: 4 bases; J trimming: 8 bases; junction bases outside the gene matches: 11. The V gene's germline CDR1 is SEHNR and CDR2 FQNEAQ (reference sequence). Here the CDR3 reads CASSSGKASGSYEQFF. The CDR3 DNA reads as TGTGCCAGCAGCTCGGGGAAGGCTAGCGGGAGTTATGAGCAGTTCTTC.

The gene calls are TRBV19 and TRBJ2-3; D gene ambiguous. In germline, CDR1 is LNHDA, CDR2 SQIVND (reference sequence). The CDR3 runs 14 residues. The V end lost 3 bases, the J end lost 2 bases, and 9 bases lay between the germline ends. CDR3 sequence (DNA): TGTGCCAGTAGTATTGTCTTGTTCACAGATACGCAGTATTTT. Protein product: CASSIVLFTDTQYF.

The chain links TRBV5-1 to TRBJ2-3; D is ambiguous. The V and J ends lost 0 bases and 3 bases respectively, with 11 bases between them. CDR1 is SGHRS, CDR2 YFSETQ, per germline. The CDR3 has 15 residues. The CDR3, as DNA: TGCGCCAGCAGCTTGGATGGGGTGGAAACAGATACGCAGTATTTT. Its protein product is CASSLDGVETDTQYF.

This clonotype was seen only a few times. The chain joins TRBV7-8 to TRBJ1-1; the match to TRBD1 covers 7 bases. This CDR3 region has 15 residues. Germline CDR1 reads SGHVS; CDR2 reads FQNEAQ. V dropped 4 bases and J dropped 4; count of bases not matched to a gene: 9. CDR3 nucleotides: TGTGCCAGCAGCTCAGGGGGGATAAGGAGCACTGAAGCTTTCTTT. This gives the protein CASSSGGIRSTEAFF. Drawing the rest from reference TRBV7-8 and TRBJ1-1, the complete variable domain is GAGVSQSPRYKVAKRGQDVALRCDPISGHVSLFWYQQALGQGPEFLTYFQNEAQLDKSGLPSDRFFAERPEGSVSTLKIQRTQQEDSAVYLCASSSGGIRSTEAFFGQGTRLTVV.

The chain recombines TRBV30 with TRBJ1-6, with D perhaps matching TRBD1 (5 bases). V was trimmed by 2 bases and J by 7 bases, leaving 18 bases between them. The CDR3 runs to 16 residues. The V gene's germline CDR1 is GTSNPN and CDR2 SVGIG (reference sequence). The chain's CDR3 is CAWSPRGRLINSPLHF. In DNA form, the CDR3 reads TGTGCCTGGAGTCCCCGGGGCCGGTTAATCAATTCACCCCTCCACTTT.

This clonotype was observed at least ten times. The chain is built from TRBV7-2 and TRBJ1-1; a possible D gene is TRBD1 (6 bases). The CDR3 runs 14 residues. V was shortened by 2 bases and J by 6 bases, with 13 bases between the two germline ends. Germline V gene sequence: CDR1 SGHTA, CDR2 FQGNSA. The CDR3 DNA reads TGTGCCAGCAGCTTACCCCTTGGGGGCGCTGAAGCTTTCTTT. As protein: CASSLPLGGAEAFF.

The rearrangement joins TRBV12-3 or TRBV12-4 to TRBJ1-1; D is ambiguous. The CDR3 loop spans 16 amino acids. The V and J ends lost 3 bases and 1 base respectively, with 15 bases between them. For the CDR3, the DNA is TGTGCCAGCAGTTTGTTCATTTCAGCGACGAACACTGAAGCTTTCTTT. Amino acid sequence: CASSLFISATNTEAFF.